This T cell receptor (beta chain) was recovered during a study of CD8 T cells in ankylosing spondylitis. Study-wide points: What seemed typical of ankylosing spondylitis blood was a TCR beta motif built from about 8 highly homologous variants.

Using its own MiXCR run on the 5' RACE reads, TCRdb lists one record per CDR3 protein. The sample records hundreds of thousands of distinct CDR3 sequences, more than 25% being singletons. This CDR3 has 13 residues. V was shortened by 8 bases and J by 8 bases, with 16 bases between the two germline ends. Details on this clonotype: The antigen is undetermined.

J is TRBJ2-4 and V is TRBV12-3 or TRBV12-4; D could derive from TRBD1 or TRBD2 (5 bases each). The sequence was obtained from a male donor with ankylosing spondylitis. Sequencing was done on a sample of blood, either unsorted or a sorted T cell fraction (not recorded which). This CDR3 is CASRTTGGDIQYF. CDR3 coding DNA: TGTGCCAGCCGGACAACCGGAGGAGACATTCAGTACTTC.